One sample yielded the 2 T cell receptor beta chains listed below, sequenced in a study of blood T cell repertoires in COVID-19. The protocol was immunoSEQ multiplex PCR, while the TCRdb copy is restricted to in-frame clones and leaves out a portion. This sample yields around 250,000 clones, of which roughly four fifths are seen a single time; 15% belongs to the top ten. The material sequenced was PBMCs or T cells enriched from blood (not recorded which). The receptor source for this set is a man aged 35-49 years who had recovered from COVID-19.

The gene calls are TRBV5-1 and TRBJ1-4, with no clear D. The germline CDR1 and CDR2 sequences are SGHRS and YFSETQ. Trimming took off 2 bases at V and 0 bases at J, with 5 bases between the two ends. The CDR3 length is 14 residues. In DNA, the CDR3 is TGCGCCAGCAGCTTTGGCCCAACTAATGAAAAACTGTTTTTT. Amino acids: CASSFGPTNEKLFF. Based on the CDR3 plus reference TRBV5-1 and TRBJ1-4, the full variable domain is KAGVTQTPRYLIKTRGQQVTLSCSPISGHRSVSWYQQTPGQGLQFLFEYFSETQRNKGNFPGRFSGRQFSNSRSEMNVSTLELGDSALYLCASSFGPTNEKLFFGSGTQLSVL.

This clone was recorded only once. The gene calls are TRBV27 and TRBJ1-6; D call uncertain. Per germline, CDR1 MNHEY and CDR2 SMNVEV (reference sequence). Trimming pared 4 bases from V and 8 bases from J, leaving 9 bases between. The CDR3 is made up of 13 amino acids. CDR3: CASSSRPYSPLHF. The DNA for the CDR3 is TGTGCCAGCAGTTCGCGGCCGTATTCACCCCTCCACTTT.